The 15 T cell receptor beta chains listed next were all sequenced from one sample in a study of cytomegalovirus exposure and HLA in healthy donors. The PCR made use of 60 Vbeta and 13 Jbeta primers. Measured with immunoSEQ multiplex PCR; TCRdb has only the in-frame clones, and not every one. Of around 37,000 clones detected, 74% appear once; the ten largest clones hold about 6%. Sequencing was performed on PBMCs. Receptor source: a young man in good health and CMV-seronegative.

The rearrangement links TRBV7-8 to TRBJ1-2, with D perhaps matching TRBD1 (5 bases). Looked up from germline, CDR1 is SGHVS and CDR2 is FQNEAQ. The CDR3 is 20 residues long. Trimming cost V 5 bases and J 4 bases, with 32 bases left between them. The CDR3 loop reads CASSPAWGRGMELPPYGYTF. CDR3 DNA: TGTGCCAGCAGCCCCGCTTGGGGCCGCGGAATGGAACTACCTCCCTATGGCTACACCTTC.

The chain joins TRBV6-5 to TRBJ2-5, with 7 nucleotides matching TRBD2. The J call may be incorrect, as the DNA end agrees better with TRBJ2-7. This CDR3 comprises 15 residues. CDR1 is MNHEY and CDR2 is SVGAGI in the germline V gene. In nucleotides, the CDR3 is TGTGCCAGCAGTTACGGGGGGGTTACCGCCGACGAGCAGTACTTC. It yields the protein CASSYGGVTADEQYF.

In DNA, the CDR3 is TGTGCCAGCGGCGGACCACGACTAGCTAACTATGGCTACACCTTC. The encoded protein is CASGGPRLANYGYTF. V is TRBV5-6 and J is TRBJ1-2; D is ambiguous. The germline gives CDR1 SGHDT, CDR2 YYEEEE. This CDR3 contains 15 residues. Trimming took 7 bases from V and 0 from J, leaving 16 bases between them.

The rearrangement uses TRBV6-6 and TRBJ1-5, with D possibly matching TRBD1 (6 bases). Germline V lookup: CDR1 MNHNY, CDR2 SVGAGI (reference sequence). The V gene lost 3 bases and the J gene lost 0 bases, with 12 bases spanning the gap. The CDR3 runs 16 residues. As DNA, the CDR3 is TGTGCCAGCAGTTATAGGACAGACTTTAGCAATCAGCCCCAGCATTTT. Residues: CASSYRTDFSNQPQHF.

Concerning this clone itself: The junction shows a germline mismatch at one end, possibly a read error. The chain recombines TRBV7-9 with TRBJ2-7; D is perhaps TRBD1 (11 bases). Germline V gene lookup returns CDR1 SEHNR and CDR2 FQNEAQ (reference sequence). The CDR3 sequence is 17 residues long. CDR3 coding DNA: TGTTCCAGCAGCTCCGGGACAGGGGGACTAGCGAGGAACGAGCAGTACTTC. This gives the protein CSSSSGTGGLARNEQYF.

V usage is TRBV19 and J usage is TRBJ1-5, with unresolved D. CDR3 length: 15 amino acids. V lost 3 bases, J lost 0 bases, and 9 bases lay in between. CDR1 is LNHDA, CDR2 SQIVND, per germline (reference sequence). DNA for the CDR3: TGTGCCAGTAGTATGGGTGCGGATAGCAATCAGCCCCAGCATTTT. Translation: CASSMGADSNQPQHF.

The chain recombines TRBV11-2 with TRBJ1-2, with 8 bases fitting TRBD1. The germline V gene encodes CDR1 SGHAT and CDR2 FQNNGV. The CDR3 covers 17 residues. V was clipped by 3 bases and J by 4 bases; unmatched bases: 13. Written as DNA, the CDR3 is TGTGCCAGCAGCTTTTTTTCCCGGACAGGGTTAGGCTATGGCTACACCTTC. Translated: CASSFFSRTGLGYGYTF.

The rearrangement joins TRBV29-1 to TRBJ2-3; no firm D call. V shed 8 bases and J shed 8 bases, with 11 bases lying between them. Germline-derived CDR1 and CDR2 are SQVTM and ANQGSEA. The CDR3 runs to 10 residues. The CDR3 nucleotides read TGCAGCATTCAGTCGGGTACGCAGTATTTT. As protein: CSIQSGTQYF.

This clone showed up just once. V gene TRBV10-3 combines with J gene TRBJ2-3; 11 bases match TRBD1. CDR1 and CDR2 from the germline V gene are ENHRY and SYGVKD. This CDR3 is 14 amino acids long. V lost 7 bases and J lost 5; bases outside the gene matches: 5. CDR3 in amino acids: CAITKGQGEDTQYF. CDR3 in DNA: TGTGCCATCACCAAGGGACAGGGGGAAGATACGCAGTATTTT.

The chain is built from TRBV6-4 and TRBJ2-2, with D hard to call. Germline V gene sequence: CDR1 MRHNA, CDR2 SNTAGT. The CDR3 length is 13 residues. V dropped 4 bases and J dropped 6 bases, with 9 bases sitting between them. CDR3 DNA: TGTGCCAGCAGTGTAGTCGCGTCCGGGGAGCTGTTTTTT. Translated, it gives CASSVVASGELFF.

The V gene is TRBV2, the J gene TRBJ2-3; TRBD1 agrees at 8 bases. From germline, CDR1 is SNHLY and CDR2 FYNNEI. V shed 5 bases and J 2 bases; nucleotides not matched to a gene: 3. The CDR3 is 14 amino acids. The DNA for the CDR3 is TGTGCCAGCAGTTTGACAGGGGCCACAGATACGCAGTATTTT. This translates into CASSLTGATDTQYF.

The V and J genes are TRBV9 and TRBJ2-3; 7 bases fit TRBD2. V lost 0 bases, J lost 2 bases, and 6 bases stayed unmatched. This CDR3 is 16 amino acids long. Germline V gene data show CDR1 as SGDLS and CDR2 as YYNGEE. The DNA of the CDR3 is TGTGCCAGCAGCGTAGATGCGGGAGCCTACACAGATACGCAGTATTTT. Encoded protein: CASSVDAGAYTDTQYF.

V is TRBV28 and J is TRBJ1-1; D ambiguous. Germline V gene data show CDR1 as MDHEN and CDR2 as SYDVKM. CDR3 size: 14 residues. V lost 5 bases, J lost 2 bases, and 12 bases lay in between. CDR3 sequence: CASSPMAGNTEAFF. The CDR3 region has the DNA TGTGCCAGCAGTCCCATGGCGGGTAACACTGAAGCTTTCTTT.

This clone was picked up a small number of times. The rearrangement joins TRBV30 to TRBJ2-4; D is uncertain. The germline CDR1 and CDR2 sequences are GTSNPN and SVGIG (reference sequence). The CDR3 has 16 amino acids. V lost 2 bases and J 2 bases, leaving 16 bases between the germline ends. The DNA of the CDR3 is TGTGCCTGGAGTCATACTATAGTTCGGACCAAAAACATTCAGTACTTC. Amino acid sequence: CAWSHTIVRTKNIQYF.

In this sample, this clone turned up once. The J gene is TRBJ1-5, the V gene TRBV6-1; TRBD1 is a possible D gene (6 bases). From germline, CDR1 is MNHNS and CDR2 SASEGT. Deletions cut 4 bases from V and 6 bases from J, with 13 bases between. The CDR3 is made up of 14 amino acids. The CDR3 region is CASSGLRGSQPQHF. The CDR3 coding sequence is TGTGCCAGCAGTGGGCTCAGGGGATCTCAGCCCCAGCATTTT.